This T cell receptor (beta chain) was observed in a study of post-analysis software for immune sequencing data. At the level of the study: Disease trajectories encompassed relapsing-remitting, secondary progressive and progressive-relapsing multiple sclerosis. Study conclusions and caveats: The study found TRBV5-6, TRBV5-1 and TRBV20-1 among four to six TRBV segments more frequent in patients than controls. In multiple sclerosis, normalized Chao1 diversity was significantly below that of controls.

The table lists this clonotype with a few counts. As yet, its antigen is unknown. Germline V gene sequence: CDR1 SGHRS, CDR2 YFSETQ. CDR3 length equals 13 residues. Trimming took 0 bases from V and 7 from J, leaving 11 bases between them. Researchers reported that TCR beta cDNA libraries carried unique molecular identifiers. TCRdb re-called the PCR reads through MiXCR, storing one row per CDR3 protein. Among about 770,000 distinct CDR3 sequences listed, 46% were seen once. What was sequenced was blood. The gene calls are TRBV5-1 and TRBJ2-7, with TRBD1 as a possible D gene (5 bases). The clonotype was recovered from a girl aged 10-17 years with multiple sclerosis. CDR3 bases: TGCGCCAGCAGCTTGGTCCCAGGGCAAGAGCAGTACTTC. Translated: CASSLVPGQEQYF.